The subject of this entry is one T cell receptor beta chain. Between the trimmed V and J ends, which lost 5 bases and 6 bases, there was a span of 17 bases. This CDR3 is 15 amino acids long. Per the germline V gene, CDR1 is LNHDA and CDR2 is SQIVND (reference sequence). The authors ran the assay at deep level. Some clones are missing from TCRdb's copy, which holds only in-frame ones; the method was immunoSEQ multiplex PCR. The table shows over a million clones, with roughly 96% occurring only once. These data are taken from a study of shared clonotypes between healthy human individuals. This TCR was sampled from a man aged 25 to 40 in good health. V gene TRBV19 combines with J gene TRBJ1-5, with a tentative D call TRBD1 (6 bases). Source material: naive CD4+ T cells sorted from blood. Subset described: CD45RA+ positively selected. CDR3 bases: TGTGCCAGTAGTTCTACTTGGGGGGCTAGTCAGCCCCAGCATTTT. It codes for CASSSTWGASQPQHF.